This T cell receptor (beta chain) originates from a study of PD-L1 blockade in urothelial cancer. This CDR3 is built from 15 residues. Germline V CDR1 and CDR2: MDHEN, SYDVKM. Trimming took 5 bases from V and 4 from J, leaving 17 bases between them. The templates were synthetic TCR analogs, and they were spiked into each PCR. The table came from immunoSEQ multiplex PCR; TCRdb's copy has only in-frame clones and leaves some out. Of more than 85,000 clones in the sample, over 80% are singletons; the top ten hold roughly 0.93%. Patients had locally advanced or metastatic urothelial carcinoma. Every patient provided from 1 to 8 samples, collected pretreatment and on-treatment.

The chain carries TRBV28 and TRBJ1-2; D unresolved. The source is an elderly woman with urothelial cancer. The sequenced sample was PBMCs, obtained around atezolizumab (anti-PD-L1) treatment. CDR3 coding DNA: TGTGCCAGCAGTCTCGCCGGGAGGAGAAGCTATGGCTACACCTTC. Protein sequence: CASSLAGRRSYGYTF.